Shown below are 21 T cell receptor beta chains from a single sample sequenced in a study of cytotoxic CD8 clonotypes in ibrutinib-treated CLL. The table came from immunoSEQ multiplex PCR; TCRdb's copy has only in-frame clones and leaves some out. The repertoire holds 35,000 to 55,000 clones, approximately 69% seen once, with about 13% in the top ten. The sample here was PBMCs, taken after 12 months of ibrutinib treatment. The receptors derive from a human donor with chronic lymphocytic leukemia.

The rearrangement uses TRBV5-1 and TRBJ1-1; TRBD1 is a possible D gene (5 bases). V dropped 0 bases and J dropped 2 bases, with 14 bases sitting between them. The CDR3 totals 16 residues. Germline-derived CDR1 and CDR2 are SGHRS and YFSETQ. This CDR3 is CASSLAGGTVNTEAFF. Written as DNA, the CDR3 is TGCGCCAGCAGCTTGGCTGGCGGGACGGTAAACACTGAAGCTTTCTTT.

The chain uses TRBV4-2 and TRBJ2-7; a possible D gene is TRBD2 (6 bases). The length of the CDR3 is 15 residues. Germline V gene data show CDR1 as LGHNA and CDR2 as YNFKEQ. Between the trimmed V and J ends, which lost 1 base and 3 bases, there was a span of 13 bases. The CDR3 nucleotides are TGTGCCAGCAGCCAAGGGGGACTGAGAGACTACGAGCAGTACTTC. It translates to CASSQGGLRDYEQYF.

This clone has a handful of counts. The gene calls are TRBV19 and TRBJ1-3; no definite D call. CDR3 length: 15 residues. Germline V gives CDR1 LNHDA, CDR2 SQIVND (reference sequence). V lost 6 bases and J 0 bases, leaving 12 bases between the germline ends. The CDR3 protein is CASSVQPHSGNTIYF. As DNA, the CDR3 is TGTGCCAGTAGCGTACAGCCCCACTCTGGAAACACCATATATTTT.

This clone was counted once. This rearrangement joins TRBV5-5 to TRBJ2-7, with TRBD2 matching over 9 bases. The CDR3 length is 15 residues. Germline V gene data show CDR1 as SGHKS and CDR2 as YYEKEE (reference sequence). V shed 5 bases and J 2 bases; nucleotides not matched to a gene: 8. CDR3 residues: CASSFSGGLPYEQYF. The CDR3 DNA follows: TGTGCCAGCAGTTTTAGCGGGGGCCTGCCCTACGAGCAGTACTTC.

The genes are TRBV29-1 and TRBJ1-1, with D possibly TRBD1 on 6 matching bases. CDR3 length: 12 amino acids. Trimming took off 7 bases at V and 7 bases at J, with 16 bases between the two ends. In germline, CDR1 is SQVTM, CDR2 ANQGSEA. The chain's CDR3 is CSGGGGRGEAFF. The CDR3 DNA sequence: TGCAGCGGTGGAGGGGGGCGCGGTGAAGCTTTCTTT.

This clone turned up a few times. The V gene is TRBV12-5, the J gene TRBJ1-1; no clear D gene. Per germline, CDR1 LGHNT and CDR2 FRNRAP. This CDR3 has 12 amino acids. V was shortened by 3 bases and J by 3 bases, with 5 bases between the two germline ends. The DNA of the CDR3 is TGTGCTAGTGGTTTAGAGCACACTGAAGCTTTCTTT. Translated, it gives CASGLEHTEAFF.

This chain links TRBV11-2 with TRBJ2-5; D gene uncertain. The germline V gene has CDR1 SGHAT and CDR2 FQNNGV. Deletions cut 4 bases from V and 1 base from J, with 13 bases between. The CDR3 loop spans 15 amino acids. CDR3 sequence reads: CASSSTELGQETQYF. CDR3 nucleotides: TGTGCCAGCAGCTCCACGGAGCTTGGCCAAGAGACCCAGTACTTC.

The rearrangement uses TRBV2 and TRBJ1-1; D is undetermined. The CDR3 has 14 amino acids. Germline loops: CDR1 SNHLY, CDR2 FYNNEI. Trimming shortened V by 4 bases and J by 4 bases, and 13 bases separated the two germline ends. CDR3 DNA sequence: TGTGCCAGCAGTGGAGACGGGTTTGTCACTGAAGCTTTCTTT. The encoded protein is CASSGDGFVTEAFF.

This sequence joins TRBV29-1 and TRBJ1-1; D gene ambiguous. Germline V gene lookup returns CDR1 SQVTM and CDR2 ANQGSEA. Deletions cut 4 bases from V and 5 bases from J, with 14 bases between. The CDR3 runs 13 residues. CDR3 in amino acids: CSVGREDRTEAFF. The CDR3 region has the DNA TGCAGCGTTGGACGGGAAGATCGTACTGAAGCTTTCTTT.

V is TRBV9 and J is TRBJ2-3; weak D call: TRBD2 (6 bases). In germline, CDR1 is SGDLS, CDR2 YYNGEE. The CDR3 runs 13 residues. Trimming shortened V by 0 bases and J by 9 bases, and 11 bases separated the two germline ends. CDR3 nucleotides: TGTGCCAGCAGCGTAGGGCCGGGACTCACGCAGTATTTT. This translates into CASSVGPGLTQYF.

The chain is built from TRBV9 and TRBJ2-1, with a tentative D call TRBD2 (6 bases). The germline V gene has CDR1 SGDLS and CDR2 YYNGEE. V lost 4 bases, J lost 9 bases, and 23 bases lay in between. There are 16 residues in the CDR3. The CDR3 nucleotides are TGTGCCAGCAGCCCTTCTTCTAGCGTAGGAAACAGTGAGCAGTTCTTC. Its protein product is CASSPSSSVGNSEQFF.

CDR3 DNA sequence: TGCGCCAGCAGCACCTCCCCAGGGGGCGAGGAAAAACTGTTTTTT. Translating gives CASSTSPGGEEKLFF. This chain uses TRBV5-1 with TRBJ1-4; 8 nucleotides agree with TRBD1. This CDR3 is 15 amino acids long. CDR1 is SGHRS, CDR2 YFSETQ, per germline. V shed 4 bases and J 8 bases; nucleotides not matched to a gene: 10.

The V and J genes are TRBV6-1 and TRBJ1-5; D remains unclear. The length of the CDR3 is 15 residues. Looked up from germline, CDR1 is MNHNS and CDR2 is SASEGT. Trimming took 6 bases from V and 0 from J, leaving 12 bases between them. CDR3 residues: CASSGVETSNQPQHF. CDR3 DNA sequence: TGTGCCAGCAGCGGCGTCGAAACTAGCAATCAGCCCCAGCATTTT.

The chain uses TRBV6-1 and TRBJ1-2, with TRBD1 identical over 8 bases. CDR3 length: 17 residues. The germline V gene has CDR1 MNHNS and CDR2 SASEGT. V trimming: 2 bases; J trimming: 4 bases; junction bases outside the gene matches: 12. The CDR3 sequence is CASSERTGSSSSYGYTF. CDR3 in DNA: TGTGCCAGCAGTGAACGGACAGGGAGTAGCTCTAGCTATGGCTACACCTTC.

The chain links TRBV10-3 to TRBJ2-5, with 8 bases that match TRBD1. Looked up from germline, CDR1 is ENHRY and CDR2 is SYGVKD. This CDR3 region has 13 residues. J gave up 1 base and V 8 bases, and 3 bases lay outside the gene matches. The chain's CDR3 is CAIQGAPQETQYF. The CDR3 bases are TGTGCCATCCAGGGGGCGCCCCAAGAGACCCAGTACTTC.

The chain has TRBV7-2 and TRBJ2-1, with 8 bases lining up with TRBD2. J lost 5 bases, V lost 5 bases, and 11 bases had no gene match. The CDR3 runs to 16 residues. Germline CDR1 is SGHTA and CDR2 is FQGNSA. CDR3 protein: CASSPLGAGVDNEQFF. CDR3 bases: TGTGCCAGCAGCCCCTTGGGAGCGGGGGTAGACAATGAGCAGTTCTTC.

V is TRBV30 and J is TRBJ1-2; possibly TRBD1 for D (6 bases). Germline CDR1 reads GTSNPN; CDR2 reads SVGIG (reference sequence). Trimming cost V 4 bases and J 0 bases, with 18 bases left between them. The CDR3 spans 16 residues. The CDR3 DNA sequence: TGTGCCTGGATGGGGCCGGGGGCGCGAGCTAACTATGGCTACACCTTC. Translation gives CAWMGPGARANYGYTF. Filled out from reference TRBV30 and TRBJ1-2, the complete variable domain reads SQTIHQWPATLVQPVGSPLSLECTVEGTSNPNLYWYRQAAGRGLQLLFYSVGIGQISSEVPQNLSASRPQDRQFILSSKKLLLSDSGFYLCAWMGPGARANYGYTFGSGTRLTVV.

V and J are TRBV27 and TRBJ2-3; D unresolved. From germline, CDR1 is MNHEY and CDR2 SMNVEV (reference sequence). The CDR3 consists of 15 residues. V was cut by 6 bases and J by 2 bases, with 15 bases left in between. For the CDR3, the DNA is TGTGCCAGCAGGCTAAGGGCCACAACCACAGATACGCAGTATTTT. Its protein product is CASRLRATTTDTQYF.

The chain combines TRBV11-2 with TRBJ2-7, with unresolved D. V lost 6 bases, J lost 3 bases, and 18 bases lay in between. The CDR3 totals 15 residues. From germline, CDR1 is SGHAT and CDR2 FQNNGV. This CDR3 is CASSPGLIDFYEQYF. CDR3 bases: TGTGCCAGCAGTCCAGGTTTAATAGACTTCTACGAGCAGTACTTC.

As for this clone: The germline gene is not matched at one end of the junction; a read error may be the cause. CDR3 DNA sequence: TGTGCCAGCAGCCATTCCCCGAACCTACGGCCTGAGGCTTTCTTT. The encoded protein is CASSHSPNLRPEAFF. This chain joins TRBV9 and TRBJ1-1; D gene uncertain. The CDR3 extends over 15 amino acids. Looked up from germline, CDR1 is SGDLS and CDR2 is YYNGEE.

The rearrangement joins TRBV19 to TRBJ2-5; 11 bases are shared with TRBD1. The V and J ends lost 6 bases and 9 bases, in that order; junction bases with no gene match: 18. Germline-derived CDR1 and CDR2 are LNHDA and SQIVND (reference sequence). The CDR3 runs 17 residues. CDR3 amino acids: CASSNGGGQGAIGAQYF. In DNA form, the CDR3 reads TGTGCCAGTAGCAATGGGGGAGGACAGGGGGCGATCGGGGCCCAGTACTTC. The whole variable domain, filled in from reference TRBV19 and TRBJ2-5, reads DGGITQSPKYLFRKEGQNVTLSCEQNLNHDAMYWYRQDPGQGLRLIYYSQIVNDFQKGDIAEGYSVSREKKESFPLTVTSAQKNPTAFYLCASSNGGGQGAIGAQYFGPGTRLLVL.